The entry below gives a single TCR beta chain sequence along with its context. Its antigen remains unidentified. V dropped 6 bases and J dropped 3; count of bases not matched to a gene: 9. Per germline, CDR1 KGHSH and CDR2 LQKENI. This CDR3 is built from 15 residues. The data were obtained in a study of cytomegalovirus exposure and HLA in healthy donors. Findings of the study overall: As confirmed in vitro, a few CMV-associated chains were specific for CMV antigens. Researchers counted 164 TCR beta chains as cytomegalovirus-associated. The classifier was said to identify cytomegalovirus status with high specificity and sensitivity. Across donors, most TCRs were seen rarely, yet some public ones were widespread.

Some clones are missing from TCRdb's copy, which holds only in-frame ones; the method was immunoSEQ multiplex PCR. The table has 55,000 to 80,000 clones, roughly 94% seen once. The TCR comes from a man between 18 and 29 years old in good health and CMV-seropositive. The sample comprised PBMCs. This chain joins TRBV18 and TRBJ1-1, with TRBD1 identical over 8 bases. The chain's CDR3 is CASSHEDREDTEAFF. As DNA, the CDR3 is TGTGCCAGCTCCCACGAGGACAGGGAAGACACTGAAGCTTTCTTT.